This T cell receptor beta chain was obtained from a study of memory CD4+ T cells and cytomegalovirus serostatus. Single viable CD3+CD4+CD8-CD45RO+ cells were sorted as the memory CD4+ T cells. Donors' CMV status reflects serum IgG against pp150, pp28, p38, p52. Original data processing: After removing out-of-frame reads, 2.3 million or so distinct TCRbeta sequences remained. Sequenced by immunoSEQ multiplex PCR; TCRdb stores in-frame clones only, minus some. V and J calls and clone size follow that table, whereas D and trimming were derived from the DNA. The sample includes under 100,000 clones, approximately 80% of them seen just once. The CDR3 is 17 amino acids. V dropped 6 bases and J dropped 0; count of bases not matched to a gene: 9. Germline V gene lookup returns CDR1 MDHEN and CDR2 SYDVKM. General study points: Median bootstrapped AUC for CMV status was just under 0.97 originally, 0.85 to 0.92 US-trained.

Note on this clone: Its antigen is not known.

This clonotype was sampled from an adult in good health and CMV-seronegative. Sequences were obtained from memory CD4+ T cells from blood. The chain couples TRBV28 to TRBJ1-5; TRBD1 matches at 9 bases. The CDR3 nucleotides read TGTGCCAGCAGCAACCGGAGACAGGGGGATAGCAATCAGCCCCAGCATTTT. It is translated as CASSNRRQGDSNQPQHF.